This T cell receptor (beta chain) is from a study of cytomegalovirus exposure and HLA in healthy donors. The study's findings and limits: The productive fraction for most TCR beta V segments was about 90% or about 30% in an earlier analysis. Prediction of most subjects' HLA-A and HLA-B alleles by TCR beta sequences was reportedly accurate. Several of the most significant clusters were apparently associated with common viral pathogens in a later analysis.

Note on this clone: Its antigen remains unknown.

This PCR relied on a set of 60 Vbeta primers and 13 Jbeta primers. TCRdb keeps only in-frame clones here, not all; method: immunoSEQ multiplex PCR. The sample carries about 160,000 clones, 75% recorded once. The receptor comes from a woman in her 50s in good health and CMV-seropositive. What was sequenced was PBMCs.

The CDR3 protein is CASSYEGLPRPHEQYF. The CDR3 nucleotides are TGTGCCAGCAGTTACGAAGGTCTACCTAGGCCCCACGAGCAGTACTTC. The genes are TRBV6-5 and TRBJ2-7; D is unclear. The CDR3 length is 16 residues. Germline V CDR1 and CDR2: MNHEY, SVGAGI. V lost 2 bases and J lost 5, with 19 bases in between.